This T cell receptor (beta chain) was sequenced in a study of CD8 T cells in ankylosing spondylitis. Whole-study results and caveats: Clones linked to the disease showed a CD8+ phenotype. They occurred at relatively low frequencies in peripheral blood. Matched ankylosing spondylitis synovial fluid reportedly showed significant enrichment of disease-linked clones. Seemingly characteristic of ankylosing spondylitis blood was a TCR beta motif consisting of several highly homologous variants.

Worth noting for this clonotype: No antigen is known for it.

A quantitative 5'-RACE method, one with molecular barcodes, was used to make TCR beta libraries. TCRdb recomputed calls from the 5' RACE reads with MiXCR, one row per CDR3 protein. The sample gives more than 600,000 distinct CDR3 sequences, under 20% of which show up once; around a fifth is in the top ten. This CDR3 is built from 15 residues. Germline V gives CDR1 MNHEY, CDR2 SVGEGT. V gave up 3 bases and J gave up 4 bases, with 13 bases separating them. This clonotype was obtained from a male donor with ankylosing spondylitis. The sample consisted of blood, either unsorted or a sorted T cell fraction (not recorded which). The rearrangement joins TRBV6-2 or TRBV6-3 to TRBJ1-5; D uncertain. The CDR3 loop is CASSYWSRDNQPQHF. The CDR3 DNA follows: TGTGCCAGCAGTTATTGGAGTCGGGATAATCAGCCCCAGCATTTT.